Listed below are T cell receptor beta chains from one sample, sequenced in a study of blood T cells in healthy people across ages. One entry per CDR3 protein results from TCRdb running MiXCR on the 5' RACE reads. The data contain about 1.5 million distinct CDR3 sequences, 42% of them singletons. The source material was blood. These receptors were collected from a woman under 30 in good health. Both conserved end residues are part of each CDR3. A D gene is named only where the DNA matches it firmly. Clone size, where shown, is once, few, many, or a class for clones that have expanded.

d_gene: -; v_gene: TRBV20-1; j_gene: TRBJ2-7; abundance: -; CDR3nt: TGCAGTGCTAGAATCCCGGGAGTACGGTCCGAGCAGTACTTC; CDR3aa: CSARIPGVRSEQYF
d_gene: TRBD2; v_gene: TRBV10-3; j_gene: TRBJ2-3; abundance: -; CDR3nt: TGTGCCACCGGACTAGCGGGACCCACAGATACGCAGTATTTT; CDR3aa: CATGLAGPTDTQYF
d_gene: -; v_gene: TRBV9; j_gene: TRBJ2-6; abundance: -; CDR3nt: TGTGCCAGCAGCGTCGGACCGGACTCTGGGGCCAACGTCCTGACTTTC; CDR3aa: CASSVGPDSGANVLTF
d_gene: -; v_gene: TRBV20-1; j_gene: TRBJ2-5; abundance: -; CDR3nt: TGCAGTGCTAGAGATCGGTCAGGCCAAGAGACCCAGTACTTC; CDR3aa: CSARDRSGQETQYF
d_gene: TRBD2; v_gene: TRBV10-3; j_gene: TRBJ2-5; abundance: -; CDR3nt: TGTGCCGTCGGAACTAGCGGGAGCTATGAGCAGTACTTC; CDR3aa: CAVGTSGSYEQYF
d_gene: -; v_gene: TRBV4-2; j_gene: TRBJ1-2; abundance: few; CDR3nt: TGTGCCAGCAGCCAAGAACCTGGGTATGGCTACACCTTC; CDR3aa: CASSQEPGYGYTF
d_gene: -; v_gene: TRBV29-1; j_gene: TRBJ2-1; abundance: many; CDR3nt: TGCAGCGTTACTACAGGGAATGAGCAGTTCTTC; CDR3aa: CSVTTGNEQFF
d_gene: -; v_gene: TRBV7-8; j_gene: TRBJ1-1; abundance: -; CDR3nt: TGTGCCAGCAGCAAAGACAGGAGTGAAGCTTTCTTT; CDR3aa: CASSKDRSEAFF
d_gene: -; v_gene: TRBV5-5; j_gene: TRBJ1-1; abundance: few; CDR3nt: TGTGCCAGCAGCTTCAGTGGGGGTGGAACTGAAGCTTTCTTT; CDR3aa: CASSFSGGGTEAFF
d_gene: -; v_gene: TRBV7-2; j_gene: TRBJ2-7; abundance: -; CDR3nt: TGTGCCAGCAGCCCCCCCGCGTGGGAGCAGTACTTC; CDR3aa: CASSPPAWEQYF
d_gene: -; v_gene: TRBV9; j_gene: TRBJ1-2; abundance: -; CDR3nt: TGTGCCAGCAGCGTCGCTGGGCTTGGCTACACCTTC; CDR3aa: CASSVAGLGYTF
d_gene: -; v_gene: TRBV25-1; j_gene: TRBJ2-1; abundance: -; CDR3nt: TGTGCCGGCAAATCCGTCGGCATTCGGGAATGGCCTCCCTCCTACAATGAGCAGTTCTTC; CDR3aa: CAGKSVGIREWPPSYNEQFF
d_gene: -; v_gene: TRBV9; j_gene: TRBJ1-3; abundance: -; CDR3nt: TGTGCCGGCAGCGTGGACGGGGGGCTGAAGGGAAACACCATATATTTT; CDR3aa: CAGSVDGGLKGNTIYF
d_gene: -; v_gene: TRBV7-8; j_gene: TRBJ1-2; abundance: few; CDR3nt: TGTGCCAGCAGCTTGGCGGCGCAAGGATGGTCGAAGGGCTACACCTTC; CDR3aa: CASSLAAQGWSKGYTF
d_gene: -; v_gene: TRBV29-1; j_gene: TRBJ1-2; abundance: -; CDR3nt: TGCAGCGTTGATTGGGGGCGAGGCTACACCTTC; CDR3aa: CSVDWGRGYTF
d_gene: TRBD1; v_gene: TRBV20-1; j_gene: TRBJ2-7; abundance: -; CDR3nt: TGCAGTGCCCCCCCGGGACAGGGATCCTACGAGCAGTACTTC; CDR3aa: CSAPPGQGSYEQYF
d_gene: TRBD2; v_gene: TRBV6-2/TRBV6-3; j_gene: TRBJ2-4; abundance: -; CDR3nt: TGTGCCAGCACTAGCGGGGGACTGGCCAAAAACATTCAGTACTTC; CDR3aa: CASTSGGLAKNIQYF
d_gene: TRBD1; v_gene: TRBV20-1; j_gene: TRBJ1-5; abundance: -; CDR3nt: TGCAGTGCTGCACTTCAGGGGGGTCAGCCCCAGCATTTT; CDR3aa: CSAALQGGQPQHF
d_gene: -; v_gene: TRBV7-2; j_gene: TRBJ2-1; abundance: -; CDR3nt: TGTGCCAGCAGCTTAGGATGGCGGACCTCCTACAATGAGCAGTTCTTC; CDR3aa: CASSLGWRTSYNEQFF
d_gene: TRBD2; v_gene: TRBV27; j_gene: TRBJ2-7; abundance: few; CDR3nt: TGTGCCAGCAGTTCCCTAGCGGGGGGGCAGAACGAGCAGTACTTC; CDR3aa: CASSSLAGGQNEQYF
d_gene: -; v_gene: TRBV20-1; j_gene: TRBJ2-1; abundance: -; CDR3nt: TGCAGTGCCCCCGGGCCCCGGGAGCAGTTCTTC; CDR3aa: CSAPGPREQFF
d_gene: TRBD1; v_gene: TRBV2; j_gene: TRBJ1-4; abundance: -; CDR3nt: TGTGCCAGCATTAGCGGGACAGGGAATGAAAAACTGTTTTTT; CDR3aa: CASISGTGNEKLFF
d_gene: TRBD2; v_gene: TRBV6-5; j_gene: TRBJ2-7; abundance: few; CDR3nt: TGTGCCAGCAGTTACGGACTAGCCCACGAGCAGTACTTC; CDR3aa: CASSYGLAHEQYF
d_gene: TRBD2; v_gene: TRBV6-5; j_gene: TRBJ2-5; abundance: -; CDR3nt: TGTGCCAGCAGTCCCGGGGGGGTCCAAGAGACCCAGTACTTC; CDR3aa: CASSPGGVQETQYF
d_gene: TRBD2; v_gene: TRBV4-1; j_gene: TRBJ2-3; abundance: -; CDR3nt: TGCGCCAGCAGCCAAGTAGCGGGAGGGGCGGGGGAGCAGTATTTT; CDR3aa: CASSQVAGGAGEQYF
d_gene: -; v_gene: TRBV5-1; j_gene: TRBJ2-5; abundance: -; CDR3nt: TGCGCCAGCAGTGACAATTCCCCAGAGACCCAGTACTTC; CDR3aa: CASSDNSPETQYF
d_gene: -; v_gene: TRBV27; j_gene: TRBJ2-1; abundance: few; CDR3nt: TGTGCCAGCAGTTTAAGGGGGATGGGATCCTACAATGAGCAGTTCTTC; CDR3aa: CASSLRGMGSYNEQFF
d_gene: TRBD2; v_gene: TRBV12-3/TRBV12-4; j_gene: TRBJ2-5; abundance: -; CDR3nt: TGTGCCAGCAGTTTGGCGGTGGTCCCCCGGGGGGGAAATCAAGAGACCCAGTACTTC; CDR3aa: CASSLAVVPRGGNQETQYF
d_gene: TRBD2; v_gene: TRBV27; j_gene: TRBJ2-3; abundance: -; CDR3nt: TGTGCCAGCAGTCCAACTTGGGAGGGCGCGAGAGATACGCAGTATTTT; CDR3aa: CASSPTWEGARDTQYF
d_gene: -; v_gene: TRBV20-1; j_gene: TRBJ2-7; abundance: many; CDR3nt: TGCAGCGCGAGTGTAGGGAAAGCCTACGAGCAGTACTTC; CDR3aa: CSASVGKAYEQYF